This T cell receptor beta chain is from a study of T cell repertoires in cytomegalovirus infection. Background on the study: In public TCR beta signatures, there were indications of both CMV infection and matching HLA type. Overall study findings and caveats: CMV carriers with the relevant HLA were identified by cumulative public TCR beta family frequency. HLA-C-restricted, CMV-specific TCR beta clonotypes were dominant ex vivo.

This clonotype has ten or more counts. The antigen remains undetermined. V lost 6 bases and J 3 bases, leaving 8 bases between the germline ends. The CDR3 has 13 residues. The germline gives CDR1 SEHNR, CDR2 FQNEAQ (reference sequence). TCRdb re-called the reads through MiXCR, storing one row per CDR3 protein. The sample contains fewer than 550,000 distinct CDR3 sequences, 10% to 12% of which appear only once. The chain couples TRBV7-9 to TRBJ2-2, with unresolved D. Specimen: PBMCs. The origin of this receptor is a human donor in good health (CMV status not recorded). Some clones in this sample may be carry-over from other donors' samples. DNA of the CDR3: TGTGCCAGCAGAGGAGATTACACCGGGGAGCTGTTTTTT. Its protein is CASRGDYTGELFF.